This TCR beta chain was identified in a study of cytomegalovirus exposure and HLA in healthy donors (dated by TCRdb to the late 2010s). Notes on the research overall: According to a later analysis, the approximately 130 validation repertoires were produced on the same platform as the roughly 600 repertoires of the first cohort. The study aimed to test whether cataloging public T cell receptors could reveal signatures of past pathogen exposure. To predict cytomegalovirus infection status, the study brought together high-throughput TCR immunosequencing, statistical association of individual TCRs with disease status, and machine learning. Besides the first cohort of roughly 660 subjects, a separate validation cohort made up of 90 to 150 different subjects was used.

Library preparation was by the immunoSEQ multiplex PCR assay. Concerning the study's data processing: To diagnose cytomegalovirus status from the catalog of TCR beta chain sequences, a statistical classification framework was built. Imported from immuneACCESS, the table was reduced by TCRdb to in-frame sequences with V and J called. These copies leave out some clones; in studies compared against another copy, an unresolved V gene accounts for under half, and the cause of the remainder is not known. That table gives V, J and clone size, and the DNA gave D and trimming. The sample table records about 110,000 clones; roughly 84% of these occur just once. Of the sample, more than 2.5% is held by the ten largest clones. CDR1 and CDR2 are read off the germline V gene (reference sequence) as MNHEY and SMNVEV. V lost 3 bases and J lost 6 bases, and the count of bases not matched to a germline gene is 10. The CDR3 has 15 amino acids, counting the end cysteine and phenylalanine. The DNA shown is the 45-base CDR3, in frame from base 1.

The full study reports these points: In both the original and validation cohorts, the classifier was reported to diagnose cytomegalovirus status with high specificity and sensitivity. All 120 or so repertoires were used to score co-occurrence in the validation cohort in a later analysis, because that analysis had no HLA typing for the cohort. According to the authors, the approach could potentially be generalized to other disease states and immunological phenotypes. In a later analysis, TCRs clustered in the first cohort were found to also tend to co-occur in the 130 or so validation repertoires, with about 93% of cluster scores above 0. In the study, approximately 150 TCR beta chains were listed as associated with cytomegalovirus. In vitro tests confirmed that a few of the cytomegalovirus-associated TCR beta chains recognize cytomegalovirus antigens. Most TCR sequences were observed very rarely across donors, whereas some public TCRs were present in many individuals.

About this clone itself: Its antigen remains unidentified. The record has no base qualities; no much larger clone is one base away.

Donors formed part of the validation cohort, which comprised 120 subjects and was distinct from the first cohort of under 850 subjects. Sequencing was done on a sample of PBMCs. This clonotype originated in a young woman in good health and CMV-seronegative. The chain joins TRBV27 to TRBJ1-2; TRBD1 agrees with 7 junctional bases. The sequenced DNA: TGTGCCAGCAGTTTCCAGACAGGGATGGGCCATGGCTACACCTTC. Its translation is CASSFQTGMGHGYTF.